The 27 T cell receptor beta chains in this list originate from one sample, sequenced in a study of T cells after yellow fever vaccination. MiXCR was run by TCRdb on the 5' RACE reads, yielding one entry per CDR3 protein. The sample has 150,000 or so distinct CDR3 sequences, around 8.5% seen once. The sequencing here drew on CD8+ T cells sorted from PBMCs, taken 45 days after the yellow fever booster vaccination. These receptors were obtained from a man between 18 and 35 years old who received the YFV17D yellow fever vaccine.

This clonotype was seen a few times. CDR3 coding DNA: TGTGCCAGCAGCTTAAAGGGACAGATCTACTCTGGGGCCAACGTCCTGACTTTC. Its translation is CASSLKGQIYSGANVLTF. The genes are TRBV27 and TRBJ2-6, with 7 bases matching TRBD1. The V segment lost 6 bases and the J segment 0 bases; nucleotides outside the gene matches: 11. Germline loops: CDR1 MNHEY, CDR2 SMNVEV (reference sequence). This CDR3 contains 18 residues. Full variable domain (outside the CDR3, taken from reference TRBV27 and TRBJ2-6): EAQVTQNPRYLITVTGKKLTVTCSQNMNHEYMSWYRQDPGLGLRQIYYSMNVEVTDKGDVPEGYKVSRKEKRNFPLILESPSPNQTSLYFCASSLKGQIYSGANVLTFGAGSRLTVL.

The CDR3 here is CSVVGGTDYGYTF. The CDR3 coding sequence is TGCAGCGTTGTGGGAGGGACAGACTATGGCTACACCTTC. This sequence joins TRBV29-1 and TRBJ1-2, with 7 bases identical to TRBD1. V gave up 4 bases and J gave up 3 bases; unmatched junction bases: 5. The CDR3 is 13 residues long. Germline CDR1 is SQVTM and CDR2 is ANQGSEA.

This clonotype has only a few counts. The CDR3 protein is CASSGLGLYKNEQFF. The CDR3 DNA reads as TGCGCCAGCAGCGGATTGGGACTTTACAAAAATGAGCAGTTCTTC. This sequence joins TRBV5-1 and TRBJ2-1; the D gene is possibly TRBD2 (6 bases). The CDR3 has 15 amino acids. Between the trimmed V and J ends, which lost 4 bases and 7 bases, there was a span of 18 bases. Germline V gene lookup returns CDR1 SGHRS and CDR2 YFSETQ.

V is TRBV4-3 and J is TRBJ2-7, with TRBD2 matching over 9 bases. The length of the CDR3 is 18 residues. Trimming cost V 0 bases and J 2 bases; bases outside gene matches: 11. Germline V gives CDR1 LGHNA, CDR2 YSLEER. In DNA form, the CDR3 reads TGCGCCAGCAGCCAAGATAGTAGTCGAGCGGGGGGACCCTACGAGCAGTACTTC. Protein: CASSQDSSRAGGPYEQYF.

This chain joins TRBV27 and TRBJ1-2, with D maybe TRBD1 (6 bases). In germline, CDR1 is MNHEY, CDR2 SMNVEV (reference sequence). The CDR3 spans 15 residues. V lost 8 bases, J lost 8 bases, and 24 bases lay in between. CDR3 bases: TGTGCCAGCGCCCGCACAGAGGGGGTACTTTGGGGCTACACCTTC. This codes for CASARTEGVLWGYTF.

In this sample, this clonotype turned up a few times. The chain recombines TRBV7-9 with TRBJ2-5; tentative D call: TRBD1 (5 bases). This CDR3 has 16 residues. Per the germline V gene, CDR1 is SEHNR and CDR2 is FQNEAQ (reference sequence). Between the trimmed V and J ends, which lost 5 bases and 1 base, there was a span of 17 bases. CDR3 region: CASSDSKWGGQETQYF. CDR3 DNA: TGTGCCAGCAGCGATAGCAAGTGGGGCGGCCAAGAGACCCAGTACTTC.

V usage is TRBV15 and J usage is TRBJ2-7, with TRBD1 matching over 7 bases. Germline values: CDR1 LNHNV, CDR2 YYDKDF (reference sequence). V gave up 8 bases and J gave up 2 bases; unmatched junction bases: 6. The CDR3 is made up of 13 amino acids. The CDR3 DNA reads TGTGCCACCTCCGGGACAGTAACCTACGAGCAGTACTTC. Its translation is CATSGTVTYEQYF.

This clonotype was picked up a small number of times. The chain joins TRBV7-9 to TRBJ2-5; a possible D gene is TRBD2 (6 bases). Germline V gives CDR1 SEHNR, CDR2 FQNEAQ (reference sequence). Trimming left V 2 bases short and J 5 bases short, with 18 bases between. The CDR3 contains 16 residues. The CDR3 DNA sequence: TGTGCCAGCAGCTTAATAATTGACGGGGGTTGGGAGACCCAGTACTTC. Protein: CASSLIIDGGWETQYF.

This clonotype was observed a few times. CDR3 coding DNA: TGTGCCAGCAGTTCCGATCCAGGGGATCAGCCCCAGCATTTT. This encodes CASSSDPGDQPQHF. The V and J genes are TRBV7-6 and TRBJ1-5, with a tentative D call TRBD1 (6 bases). Germline V gene sequence: CDR1 SGHVS, CDR2 FNYEAQ. CDR3 size: 14 residues. The ends were cut back, 6 bases at V and 5 bases at J, with 14 bases in the middle.

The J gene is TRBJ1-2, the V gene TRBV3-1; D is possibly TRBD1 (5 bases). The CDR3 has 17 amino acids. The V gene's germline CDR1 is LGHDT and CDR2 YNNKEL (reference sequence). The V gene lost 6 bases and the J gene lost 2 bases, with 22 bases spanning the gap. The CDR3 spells CASRGWGTEEPNYGYTF. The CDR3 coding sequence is TGTGCCAGCAGAGGTTGGGGCACTGAGGAACCGAACTATGGCTACACCTTC.

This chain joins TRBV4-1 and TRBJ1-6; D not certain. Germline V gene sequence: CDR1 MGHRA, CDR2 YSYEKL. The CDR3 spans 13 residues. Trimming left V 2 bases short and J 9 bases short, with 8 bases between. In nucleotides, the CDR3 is TGCGCCAGCAGCCAATACTCAGCTTCACCCCTCCACTTT. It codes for CASSQYSASPLHF.

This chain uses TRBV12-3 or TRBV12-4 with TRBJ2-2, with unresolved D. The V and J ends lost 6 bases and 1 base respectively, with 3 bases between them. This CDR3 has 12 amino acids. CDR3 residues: CASRVNTGELFF. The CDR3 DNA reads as TGTGCCAGCAGGGTGAACACCGGGGAGCTGTTTTTT.

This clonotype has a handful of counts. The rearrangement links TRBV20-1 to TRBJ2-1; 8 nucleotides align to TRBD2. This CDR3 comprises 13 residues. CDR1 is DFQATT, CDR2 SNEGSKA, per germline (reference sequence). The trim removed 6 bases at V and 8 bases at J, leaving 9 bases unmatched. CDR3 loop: CSALPGLEYEQFF. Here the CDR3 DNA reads TGCAGTGCCCTTCCGGGACTAGAGTATGAGCAGTTCTTC.

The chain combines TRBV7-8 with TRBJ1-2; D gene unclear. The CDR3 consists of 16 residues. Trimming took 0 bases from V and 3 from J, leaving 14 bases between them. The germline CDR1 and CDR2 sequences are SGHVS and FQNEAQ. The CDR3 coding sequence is TGTGCCAGCAGCTTAGCAGGCCCGGAACCCTACTATGGCTACACCTTC. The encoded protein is CASSLAGPEPYYGYTF.

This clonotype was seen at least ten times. The CDR3: CASSFAGGGSTDTQYF. CDR3 sequence (DNA): TGTGCCAGCAGTTTTGCGGGCGGGGGTAGCACAGATACGCAGTATTTT. The chain links TRBV12-3 or TRBV12-4 to TRBJ2-3; TRBD2 matches at 7 bases. Germline trimming cut 3 bases from V and 0 bases from J; bases unmatched to any gene: 6. This CDR3 is 16 amino acids long.

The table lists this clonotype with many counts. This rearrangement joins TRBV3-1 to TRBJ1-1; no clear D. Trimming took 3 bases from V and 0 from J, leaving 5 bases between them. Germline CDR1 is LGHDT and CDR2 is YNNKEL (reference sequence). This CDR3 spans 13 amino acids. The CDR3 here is CASSQGMNTEAFF. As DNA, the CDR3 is TGTGCCAGCAGCCAGGGCATGAACACTGAAGCTTTCTTT.

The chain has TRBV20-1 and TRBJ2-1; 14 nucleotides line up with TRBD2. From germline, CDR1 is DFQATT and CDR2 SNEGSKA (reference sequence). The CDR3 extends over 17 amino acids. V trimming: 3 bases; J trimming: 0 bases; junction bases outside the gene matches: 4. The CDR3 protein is CSASGLAGGTSYNEQFF. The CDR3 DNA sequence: TGCAGTGCTAGTGGACTAGCGGGGGGCACCTCCTACAATGAGCAGTTCTTC.

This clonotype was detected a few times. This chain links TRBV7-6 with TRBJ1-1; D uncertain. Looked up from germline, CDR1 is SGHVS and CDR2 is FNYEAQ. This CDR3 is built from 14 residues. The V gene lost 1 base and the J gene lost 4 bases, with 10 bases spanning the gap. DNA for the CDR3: TGTGCCAGCAGCTTAGTGAGTGGTTCCACTGAAGCTTTCTTT. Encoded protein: CASSLVSGSTEAFF.

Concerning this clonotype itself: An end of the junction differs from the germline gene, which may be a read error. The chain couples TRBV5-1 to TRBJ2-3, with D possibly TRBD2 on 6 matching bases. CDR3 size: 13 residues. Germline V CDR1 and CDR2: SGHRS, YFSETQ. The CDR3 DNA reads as TGCGCCAGCTCGCGGGTCCCGGGAGATAGGCAGTATTTT. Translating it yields CASSRVPGDRQYF. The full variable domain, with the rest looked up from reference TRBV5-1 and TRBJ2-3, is KAGVTQTPRYLIKTRGQQVTLSCSPISGHRSVSWYQQTPGQGLQFLFEYFSETQRNKGNFPGRFSGRQFSNSRSEMNVSTLELGDSALYLCASSRVPGDRQYFGPGTRLTVL.

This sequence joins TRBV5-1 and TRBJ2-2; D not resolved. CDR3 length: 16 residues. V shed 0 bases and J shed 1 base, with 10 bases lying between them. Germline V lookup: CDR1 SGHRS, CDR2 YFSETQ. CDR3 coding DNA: TGCGCCAGCAGCTTGGCCGTTTGGCAGAACACCGGGGAGCTGTTTTTT. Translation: CASSLAVWQNTGELFF.

Here the CDR3 DNA reads TGTGCCAGCAGCTTACCAGGTCAGAGCCAGCCCCAGCATTTT. This encodes CASSLPGQSQPQHF. This chain links TRBV7-9 with TRBJ1-5; unclear D gene. Germline CDR1 reads SEHNR; CDR2 reads FQNEAQ (reference sequence). This CDR3 is built from 14 residues. V was clipped by 2 bases and J by 7 bases, with 12 bases between them.

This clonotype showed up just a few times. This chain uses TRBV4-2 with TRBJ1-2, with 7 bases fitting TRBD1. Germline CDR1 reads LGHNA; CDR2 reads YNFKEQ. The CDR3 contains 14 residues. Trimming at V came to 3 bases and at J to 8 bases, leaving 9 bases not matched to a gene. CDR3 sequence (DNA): TGTGCCAGCAGCCACCCGACAGGGTCGGAAGGCTACACCTTC. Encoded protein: CASSHPTGSEGYTF.

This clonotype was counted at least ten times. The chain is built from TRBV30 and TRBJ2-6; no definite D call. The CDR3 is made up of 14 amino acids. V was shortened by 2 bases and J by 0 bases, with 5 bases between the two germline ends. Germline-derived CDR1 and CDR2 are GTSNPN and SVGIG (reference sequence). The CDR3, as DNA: TGTGCCTGGAGTATGGGCTCTGGGGCCAACGTCCTGACTTTC. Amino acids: CAWSMGSGANVLTF.

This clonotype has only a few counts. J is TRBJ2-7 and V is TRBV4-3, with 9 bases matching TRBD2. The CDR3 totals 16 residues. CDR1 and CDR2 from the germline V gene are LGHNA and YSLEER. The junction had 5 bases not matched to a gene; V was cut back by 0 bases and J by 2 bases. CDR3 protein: CASSQDTAGGTYEQYF. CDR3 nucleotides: TGCGCCAGCAGCCAAGATACGGCGGGGGGGACCTACGAGCAGTACTTC.

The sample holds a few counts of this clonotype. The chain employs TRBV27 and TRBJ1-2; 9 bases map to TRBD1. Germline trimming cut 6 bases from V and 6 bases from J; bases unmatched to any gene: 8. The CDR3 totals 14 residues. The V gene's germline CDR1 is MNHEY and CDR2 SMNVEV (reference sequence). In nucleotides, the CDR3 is TGTGCCAGCAGCCGAACAGGGGGCATTGATGGCTACACCTTC. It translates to CASSRTGGIDGYTF.

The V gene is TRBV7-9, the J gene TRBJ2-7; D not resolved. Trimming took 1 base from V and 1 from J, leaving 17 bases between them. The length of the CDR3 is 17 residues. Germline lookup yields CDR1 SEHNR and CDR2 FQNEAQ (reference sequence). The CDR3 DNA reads TGTGCCAGCAGCTTAGTCTCCTACGCCCCCGAGTCCTACGAGCAGTACGTC. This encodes CASSLVSYAPESYEQYV.

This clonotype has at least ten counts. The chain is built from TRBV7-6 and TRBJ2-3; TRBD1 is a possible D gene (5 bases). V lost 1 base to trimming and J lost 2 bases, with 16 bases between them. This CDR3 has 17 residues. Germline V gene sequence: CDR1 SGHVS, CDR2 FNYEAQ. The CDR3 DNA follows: TGTGCCAGCAGCTTAGTAGGGCAGGGCCGTATCACAGATACGCAGTATTTT. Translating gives CASSLVGQGRITDTQYF.